Each of the 26 T cell receptor beta chains below was sequenced from the same sample in a study of post-analysis software for immune sequencing data. Notes on the study in general: The five TRBV segments detected at higher frequency in patients than in controls included TRBV5-6, TRBV5-1 and TRBV20-1.

For these receptors, no antigen is known. Unique-molecular-identifier-tagged TCR beta cDNA libraries were used. A single record per CDR3 protein comes from TCRdb applying MiXCR to the PCR reads. The data hold more than 500,000 distinct CDR3 sequences, with roughly 34% observed a single time. The sequencing sample was made of blood. Receptors originate from a girl younger than 18 with multiple sclerosis.

This clonotype was counted many times. The chain carries TRBV5-5 and TRBJ2-1, with TRBD2 matching 9 bases. The CDR3 is made up of 15 amino acids. CDR1 and CDR2 from the germline V gene are SGHKS and YYEKEE (reference sequence). The ends lost 2 bases at V and 3 bases at J; junction bases unmatched: 3. CDR3 bases: TGTGCCAGCAGCTTTCGACTAGCGGACTACAATGAGCAGTTCTTC. It codes for CASSFRLADYNEQFF.

Many counts were recorded for this clonotype. This chain links TRBV4-1 with TRBJ1-6; D is ambiguous. CDR3 length: 15 amino acids. Germline lookup yields CDR1 MGHRA and CDR2 YSYEKL. Trimming took 2 bases from V and 8 from J, leaving 13 bases between them. This CDR3 reads CASSQYARTDSPLHF. CDR3 in DNA: TGCGCCAGCAGCCAATACGCGCGAACAGATTCACCCCTCCACTTT.

This clonotype has only a few counts. The chain employs TRBV6-5 and TRBJ2-3, with a possible D match to TRBD2 (7 bases). Trimming shortened V by 1 base and J by 4 bases, and 15 bases separated the two germline ends. CDR3 length: 16 amino acids. Germline loops: CDR1 MNHEY, CDR2 SVGAGI. The CDR3 reads CASSYWRGQGPDTQYF. Written as DNA, the CDR3 is TGTGCCAGCAGTTACTGGCGGGGGCAAGGCCCAGATACGCAGTATTTT.

The rearrangement links TRBV20-1 to TRBJ2-3; the D gene is possibly TRBD2 (6 bases). The CDR3 has 15 residues. Germline V gene data show CDR1 as DFQATT and CDR2 as SNEGSKA (reference sequence). The V and J ends lost 5 bases and 4 bases respectively, with 19 bases between them. CDR3 residues: CSAPTITSPADTQYF. The DNA for the CDR3 is TGCAGTGCTCCGACGATTACTAGCCCGGCAGATACGCAGTATTTT.

V usage is TRBV5-1 and J usage is TRBJ2-7; possible D gene TRBD2, 5 bases. Trimming took off 4 bases at V and 0 bases at J, with 14 bases between the two ends. The germline V gene has CDR1 SGHRS and CDR2 YFSETQ. This CDR3 comprises 15 residues. CDR3 loop: CASSLDGKSSYEQYF. CDR3 bases: TGCGCCAGCAGCCTTGACGGGAAGAGCTCCTACGAGCAGTACTTC.

This clonotype was recorded a few times. The chain employs TRBV4-1 and TRBJ2-7, with TRBD2 matching over 7 bases. V lost 5 bases and J lost 5; bases outside the gene matches: 6. Looked up from germline, CDR1 is MGHRA and CDR2 is YSYEKL. The CDR3 runs 13 residues. CDR3 amino acids: CASSYFGGNEQYF. The CDR3 DNA reads TGCGCCAGCAGCTACTTCGGGGGGAACGAGCAGTACTTC.

V usage is TRBV29-1 and J usage is TRBJ1-2, with D possibly TRBD1 on 5 matching bases. Germline V gene lookup returns CDR1 SQVTM and CDR2 ANQGSEA. V lost 6 bases and J lost 2, with 19 bases in between. The CDR3 has 15 residues. The CDR3 sequence: CSVRPLRASNYGYTF. CDR3 nucleotides: TGCAGCGTGCGCCCCCTCAGGGCCTCAAACTATGGCTACACCTTC.

This clonotype has just a few counts. The chain is built from TRBV29-1 and TRBJ1-5, with TRBD1 matching over 7 bases. V lost 5 bases, J lost 3 bases, and 7 bases stayed unmatched. Looked up from germline, CDR1 is SQVTM and CDR2 is ANQGSEA. The CDR3 covers 14 residues. The CDR3 DNA reads TGCAGCGTTACGCAGGGGGACCCCAATCAGCCCCAGCATTTT. Protein: CSVTQGDPNQPQHF.

Ten or more counts support this clonotype. The V call is TRBV6-2 or TRBV6-3, the J call TRBJ2-4, with D possibly TRBD1 on 6 matching bases. This CDR3 contains 13 residues. The V end lost 4 bases, the J end lost 4 bases, and 8 bases lay between the germline ends. Germline V lookup: CDR1 MNHEY, CDR2 SVGEGT. Written as DNA, the CDR3 is TGTGCCAGCAGTTTGGACAGAAAAAACATTCAGTACTTC. Its translation: CASSLDRKNIQYF.

This clonotype was detected a few times. This rearrangement joins TRBV5-5 to TRBJ2-5; D possibly corresponds to TRBD1 (6 bases). The germline V and J ends were trimmed by 5 bases and 5 bases, with 19 bases remaining between them. CDR1 and CDR2 (germline): SGHKS, YYEKEE (reference sequence). This CDR3 comprises 15 residues. In nucleotides, the CDR3 is TGTGCCAGCAGTAATGACCCAGGGGTCGTGGAGACCCAGTACTTC. It specifies CASSNDPGVVETQYF.

The chain uses TRBV20-1 and TRBJ2-4; 7 bases are shared with TRBD1. The CDR3 is 13 amino acids. Germline trimming cut 6 bases from V and 13 bases from J; bases unmatched to any gene: 15. Germline V CDR1 and CDR2: DFQATT, SNEGSKA (reference sequence). DNA for the CDR3: TGCAGTGCAAGGACAGGATCGGGTTCTGGGCAGTACTTC. As protein: CSARTGSGSGQYF.

A few counts support this clonotype. The chain links TRBV7-2 to TRBJ2-7, with D perhaps matching TRBD2 (6 bases). Germline V CDR1 and CDR2: SGHTA, FQGNSA. The V gene lost 1 base and the J gene lost 5 bases, with 18 bases spanning the gap. The CDR3 has 16 amino acids. The CDR3 loop reads CASSLVGGMKPDEQYF. Here the CDR3 DNA reads TGTGCCAGCAGCTTAGTAGGCGGGATGAAGCCCGACGAGCAGTACTTC.

Only a few counts were recorded for this clonotype. The chain links TRBV20-1 to TRBJ1-2; possible D gene TRBD1, 5 bases. V gave up 5 bases and J gave up 4 bases, with 11 bases separating them. The CDR3 runs to 12 residues. Germline V gene sequence: CDR1 DFQATT, CDR2 SNEGSKA (reference sequence). CDR3 DNA: TGCAGTGCTGACTATGGGGGCTATGGCTACACCTTC. Amino acids: CSADYGGYGYTF.

This chain uses TRBV9 with TRBJ1-1; possibly TRBD1 for D (6 bases). The CDR3 loop spans 16 amino acids. Germline assignment: CDR1 SGDLS and CDR2 YYNGEE. The ends were cut back, 1 base at V and 0 bases at J, with 13 bases in the middle. CDR3 amino acids: CASSVTPGDMNTEAFF. The CDR3 DNA reads TGTGCCAGCAGCGTAACTCCAGGGGACATGAACACTGAAGCTTTCTTT.

This clonotype was seen more than once but under ten times. The chain carries TRBV7-9 and TRBJ2-3, with TRBD1 as a possible D gene (6 bases). Germline V gene lookup returns CDR1 SEHNR and CDR2 FQNEAQ (reference sequence). The CDR3 totals 16 residues. Trimming pared 7 bases from V and 2 bases from J, leaving 19 bases between. CDR3 amino acids: CASNWTAQGYTDTQYF. The DNA of the CDR3 is TGTGCCAGCAACTGGACAGCCCAAGGATACACAGATACGCAGTATTTT.

In this sample, this clonotype turned up a few times. V and J are TRBV29-1 and TRBJ2-3; TRBD2 matches at 7 bases. The CDR3 covers 15 residues. In germline, CDR1 is SQVTM, CDR2 ANQGSEA. After removal of 2 bases from V and 2 bases from J, the junction contained 7 bases not matched to a gene. The CDR3 DNA follows: TGCAGCGTTGAACATTCGGGGGGATTCACAGATACGCAGTATTTT. It codes for CSVEHSGGFTDTQYF.

This clonotype was counted only a few times. The gene calls are TRBV27 and TRBJ2-1; 14 nucleotides match TRBD2. Germline lookup yields CDR1 MNHEY and CDR2 SMNVEV (reference sequence). The junction had 7 bases not matched to a gene; V was cut back by 5 bases and J by 10 bases. The CDR3 consists of 15 residues. CDR3 sequence reads: CASSPGTSGSEEQFF. CDR3 in DNA: TGTGCCAGCAGTCCGGGGACTAGCGGGAGTGAGGAGCAGTTCTTC.

The J gene is TRBJ2-5, the V gene TRBV7-2; no definite D call. Germline V gene lookup returns CDR1 SGHTA and CDR2 FQGNSA. V was trimmed by 5 bases and J by 1 base, leaving 11 bases between them. The CDR3 has 14 amino acids. The CDR3 protein is CASSQRASQETQYF. The CDR3 DNA reads as TGTGCCAGCAGCCAACGGGCGAGCCAAGAGACCCAGTACTTC.

The CDR3 protein is CASSQEGTPVNSPLHF. CDR3 coding DNA: TGTGCCAGCAGCCAAGAAGGGACACCCGTCAATTCACCCCTCCACTTT. The rearrangement links TRBV14 to TRBJ1-6; tentatively, D is TRBD1 (6 bases). The CDR3 sequence is 16 residues long. Germline CDR1 reads SGHDN; CDR2 reads FVKESK. Deletions cut 0 bases from V and 7 bases from J, with 13 bases between. The variable domain in full, completed from reference TRBV14 and TRBJ1-6, reads EAGVTQFPSHSVIEKGQTVTLRCDPISGHDNLYWYRRVMGKEIKFLLHFVKESKQDESGMPNNRFLAERTGGTYSTLKVQPAELEDSGVYFCASSQEGTPVNSPLHFGNGTRLTVT.

The V gene is TRBV7-8, the J gene TRBJ2-3; 8 bases align to TRBD2. Germline V gene data show CDR1 as SGHVS and CDR2 as FQNEAQ. This CDR3 has 16 amino acids. Trimming took 5 bases from V and 2 from J; bases not matched to a gene: 9. CDR3 nucleotides: TGTGCCAGCAGCGCTCGACTAGCGCGTATCACAGATACGCAGTATTTT. Translation: CASSARLARITDTQYF.

This clonotype was counted ten times or more. The chain couples TRBV5-1 to TRBJ1-1; 7 positions match TRBD1. Trimming removed 0 bases from V and 1 base from J; junction bases left unmatched: 3. Per the germline V gene, CDR1 is SGHRS and CDR2 is YFSETQ. The CDR3 totals 15 residues. The DNA for the CDR3 is TGCGCCAGCAGCTTGGGACAGGGCCGGAACACTGAAGCTTTCTTT. This gives the protein CASSLGQGRNTEAFF.

This clonotype was observed a handful of times. The chain employs TRBV25-1 and TRBJ2-7, with 7 bases aligning to TRBD2. The germline V gene encodes CDR1 MGHDK and CDR2 SYGVNS. This CDR3 is built from 18 residues. J lost 5 bases, V lost 6 bases, and 22 bases had no gene match. The CDR3 nucleotides are TGTGCCAGCAGAGCAACGGTCGGTAAGCAGCGGGGTGGTGACGAGCAGTACTTC. This encodes CASRATVGKQRGGDEQYF.

This clonotype was recorded only once. V and J are TRBV7-9 and TRBJ1-1; weak D call: TRBD1 (5 bases). Trimming left V 5 bases short and J 5 bases short, with 15 bases between. This CDR3 is built from 14 residues. Germline CDR1 reads SEHNR; CDR2 reads FQNEAQ (reference sequence). The CDR3 coding sequence is TGTGCCAGCAGCCCGGGGGGTGCGAGGACTGAAGCTTTCTTT. Protein: CASSPGGARTEAFF.

This chain joins TRBV29-1 and TRBJ1-1; the match to TRBD1 covers 8 bases. The CDR3 is 11 amino acids. The J segment lost 10 bases and the V segment lost 5 bases, leaving 6 bases of the junction unmatched. Per the germline V gene, CDR1 is SQVTM and CDR2 is ANQGSEA. This CDR3 reads CSVSRQGLAFF. The CDR3 DNA follows: TGCAGCGTTTCCAGACAGGGGTTAGCTTTCTTT.

This chain connects TRBV3-1 to TRBJ1-2; D is uncertain. Germline V gives CDR1 LGHDT, CDR2 YNNKEL (reference sequence). Trimming took 1 base from V and 4 from J, leaving 10 bases between them. This CDR3 is 14 amino acids long. CDR3 in amino acids: CASSQVGIPYGYTF. DNA of the CDR3: TGTGCCAGCAGCCAAGTGGGGATACCCTATGGCTACACCTTC. The full variable domain, rest sourced from reference TRBV3-1 and TRBJ1-2, is DTAVSQTPKYLVTQMGNDKSIKCEQNLGHDTMYWYKQDSKKFLKIMFSYNNKELIINETVPNRFSPKSPDKAHLNLHINSLELGDSAVYFCASSQVGIPYGYTFGSGTRLTVV.

This clonotype has a single count. The chain recombines TRBV3-1 with TRBJ2-6; D remains unclear. The CDR3 loop spans 16 amino acids. Per the germline V gene, CDR1 is LGHDT and CDR2 is YNNKEL (reference sequence). Trimming pared 1 base from V and 4 bases from J, leaving 11 bases between. CDR3 nucleotides: TGTGCCAGCAGCCAAGTCCGGGTGGCCGGGGCCAACGTCCTGACTTTC. This encodes CASSQVRVAGANVLTF.